What follows is one TCR beta chain and its context. TCRdb's table, derived via immunoSEQ multiplex PCR, lists solely in-frame clones and lacks some. The table records tens of thousands of clones, approximately 79% of them present only once. This sample is part of a study of blood T cell repertoires in COVID-19. V lost 0 bases to trimming and J lost 3 bases, with 8 bases between them. Germline-derived CDR1 and CDR2 are SGHTA and FQGNSA. CDR3 size: 14 residues. This receptor was taken from a man between 65 and 85 years old with COVID-19, enrolled during active disease. The sample comprised peripheral blood. V gene TRBV7-2 combines with J gene TRBJ1-1; weak D call: TRBD1 (5 bases). CDR3 sequence (DNA): TGTGCCAGCAGCTTAGCTCGGGGGTACACTGAAGCTTTCTTT. Amino acids: CASSLARGYTEAFF.